The 8 T cell receptor beta chains below were found in one sample sequenced in a study of shared clonotypes between healthy human individuals (dated by TCRdb to the early 2020s). Libraries were made using the immunoSEQ multiplex PCR assay. TCRdb retrieved this table from immuneACCESS and kept in-frame rearrangements only. Not all clones are present; in checked studies, unresolved V genes account for under half, and no reason is known for the remainder. Present in this sample are some 2,000,000 clones, approximately 94% of which were seen just once. The top ten hold about 0.13% of the sample. Sequenced sample: naive CD4+ T cells sorted from blood. The label giving this sample's cell subset or site can be read as: CD45RA+ positively selected. The receptors originated from a man younger than 30 in good health.

This clone appeared once. V gene TRBV7-2 combines with J gene TRBJ2-7; D is unresolved. Between the trimmed V and J ends, which lost 4 bases and 4 bases, there was a span of 8 bases. Looked up from germline, CDR1 is SGHTA and CDR2 is FQGNSA. The CDR3 loop spans 12 amino acids. For the CDR3, the DNA is TGTGCCAGCAGCTCTAACGGATACGAGCAGTACTTC. It codes for CASSSNGYEQYF.

This chain uses TRBV18 with TRBJ1-1; D gene unclear. This CDR3 is built from 15 residues. The V and J ends lost 1 base and 1 base respectively, with 10 bases between them. The germline CDR1 and CDR2 sequences are KGHSH and LQKENI. Here the CDR3 reads CASSPQEGGNTEAFF. The CDR3 region has the DNA TGTGCCAGCTCACCACAGGAGGGTGGGAACACTGAAGCTTTCTTT.

The chain joins TRBV5-4 to TRBJ2-7, with 8 positions matching TRBD1. This CDR3 has 14 residues. Trimming took 4 bases from V and 7 from J; bases not matched to a gene: 10. Per the germline V gene, CDR1 is SGHNT and CDR2 is YYREEE (reference sequence). Here the CDR3 reads CASSPDRGLWEQYF. DNA of the CDR3: TGTGCCAGCAGCCCCGACAGGGGCCTATGGGAGCAGTACTTC. The full variable domain, in which reference TRBV5-4 and TRBJ2-7 provide the parts outside the CDR3, is ETGVTQSPTHLIKTRGQQVTLRCSSQSGHNTVSWYQQALGQGPQFIFQYYREEENGRGNFPPRFSGLQFPNYSSELNVNALELDDSALYLCASSPDRGLWEQYFGPGTRLTVT.

This chain connects TRBV7-9 to TRBJ2-3; D perhaps matches TRBD2 (5 bases). The CDR3 runs to 15 residues. Trimming removed 1 base from V and 5 bases from J, with 13 bases in between. The V gene's germline CDR1 is SEHNR and CDR2 FQNEAQ (reference sequence). CDR3 residues: CASSLGLFEGDTQYF. In nucleotides, the CDR3 is TGTGCCAGCAGCTTAGGTTTATTTGAGGGAGATACGCAGTATTTT.

The chain employs TRBV21-1 and TRBJ2-7; TRBD2 is the table's D call, not checked against the DNA. TRBV21-1 is recorded as a pseudogene. CDR3 length equals 18 residues. CDR3 DNA: TGTGCCAGCAGCTTAAGGGTCTCTCGGGAGGCGGTCATCGACGAGCAGTACTTC. Encoded protein: CASSLRVSREAVIDEQYF.

This clone was picked up one time. The V call is TRBV6-6, the J call TRBJ2-3; 8 bases fit TRBD2. CDR3 length: 15 amino acids. Trimming cost V 5 bases and J 0 bases; bases outside gene matches: 4. Germline V lookup: CDR1 MNHNY, CDR2 SVGAGI (reference sequence). The CDR3 DNA sequence: TGTGCCAGCAGTCCTCCTAGCGGGAGCACAGATACGCAGTATTTT. It translates to CASSPPSGSTDTQYF.

V usage is TRBV6-5 and J usage is TRBJ1-4, with 10 nucleotides matching TRBD1. In germline, CDR1 is MNHEY, CDR2 SVGAGI. V was pared by 10 bases and J by 6 bases, with 11 bases of the junction left unmatched. The CDR3 is 15 residues long. The CDR3 spells CATRQGAGSHEKLFF. In DNA, the CDR3 is TGTGCCACCCGACAGGGGGCGGGATCGCATGAAAAACTGTTTTTT.

This chain connects TRBV5-8 to TRBJ2-7; perhaps TRBD2 as D (5 bases). The V gene lost 4 bases and the J gene lost 6 bases, with 20 bases spanning the gap. This CDR3 comprises 15 residues. Germline V gene sequence: CDR1 SGHTS, CDR2 YDEGEE. CDR3 region: CASSIKTTNVGEQYF. For the CDR3, the DNA is TGTGCCAGCAGCATTAAGACTACAAACGTCGGCGAGCAGTACTTC.